The clone carrying this T cell receptor (beta chain) occurred many times. This entry is derived from a study of T-cell reconstitution after alpha-beta-depleted transplantation in children. The CDR3 extends over 16 amino acids. Germline loops: CDR1 SGHRS, CDR2 YFSETQ. Losses at the gene ends were 4 bases for V and 5 bases for J; bases not matched to a gene: 11. The authors prepared the TCRbeta library with unique molecular identifiers. TCRdb redid the calling of the PCR reads with MiXCR, one entry per CDR3 protein. Of hundreds of thousands of distinct CDR3 sequences listed, about a tenth are singletons.

V usage is TRBV5-1 and J usage is TRBJ2-3, with 9 bases fitting TRBD2. The clonotype originates from a human donor who donated a stem cell graft to a child with acute lymphoblastic leukemia. The sample consisted of PBMCs from the stem cell graft donor, taken from the stem cell graft. CDR3 loop: CASSPRGGGAEDTQYF. As DNA, the CDR3 is TGCGCCAGCAGCCCCCGGGGCGGGGGGGCCGAAGATACGCAGTATTTT.